This T cell receptor (beta chain) was recorded in a study of human T cells and chemical hapten exposure. The sample's time point: patch test 2, 6 weeks after DPC sensitization. Treatment of the sample: therapeutic diphenylcyclopropenone sensitization with weekly scalp DPC. This clonotype has just a few counts. TCRdb called the RACE reads again in MiXCR, with one record for every CDR3 protein. The sample has nearly 95,000 distinct CDR3 sequences, 9.5% to 11% seen once. The V gene's germline CDR1 is MDHEN and CDR2 SYDVKM. V was shortened by 8 bases and J by 9 bases, with 14 bases between the two germline ends. The CDR3 length is 11 residues.

This chain uses TRBV28 with TRBJ2-7, with D possibly matching TRBD1 (5 bases). The source material was whole blood, sampled in connection with sensitization to the hapten diphenylcyclopropenone (DPC). The sequence came from a man aged 40-50 years with alopecia areata. Some clones in this sample may be carry-over from other donors' samples. The CDR3 region has the DNA TGTGCCAGCTCGGAGCACACAGGGCAGTACTTC. Encoded protein: CASSEHTGQYF.